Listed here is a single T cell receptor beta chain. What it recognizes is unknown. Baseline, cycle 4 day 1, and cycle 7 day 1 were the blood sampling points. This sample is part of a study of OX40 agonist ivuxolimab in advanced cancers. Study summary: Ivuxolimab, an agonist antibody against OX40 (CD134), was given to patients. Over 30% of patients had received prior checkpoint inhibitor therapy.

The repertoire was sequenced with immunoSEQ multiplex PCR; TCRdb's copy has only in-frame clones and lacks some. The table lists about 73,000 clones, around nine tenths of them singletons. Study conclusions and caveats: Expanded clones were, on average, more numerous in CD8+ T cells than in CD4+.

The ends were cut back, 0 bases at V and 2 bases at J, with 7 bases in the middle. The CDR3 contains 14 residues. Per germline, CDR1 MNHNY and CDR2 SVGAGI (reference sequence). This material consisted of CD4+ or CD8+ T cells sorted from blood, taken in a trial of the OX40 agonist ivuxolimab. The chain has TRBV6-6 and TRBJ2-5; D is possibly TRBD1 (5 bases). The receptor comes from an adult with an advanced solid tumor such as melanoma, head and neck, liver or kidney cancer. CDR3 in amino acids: CASSYSQGQETQYF. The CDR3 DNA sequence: TGTGCCAGCAGTTACTCGCAGGGTCAAGAGACCCAGTACTTC.